This T cell receptor beta chain was sequenced in a study of blood T cell repertoires in COVID-19 (TCRdb year 2020). For the study in its entirety: Collaborator samples came from the United States, Italy and Spain and covered acute and convalescent phases of COVID-19. The prospective study material was composed of cDNA or gDNA derived from T cells, B-cell-depleted T cells, or PBMCs. The repertoires were made available in a free public database intended to serve as a resource for research on the immune response to SARS-CoV-2. Where HLA class I and class II types were available, the types were taken from metadata supplied by the sample provider, not from assay-based typing. The samples were drawn from two sources: the first 160 participants of the ongoing ImmuneRACE study, and 1,254 subjects contributed by 6 global collaborators. The dataset comprised deeply sampled blood TCRbeta repertoires from subjects exposed to, actively infected with, or recovered from COVID-19. The sample metadata nearly always contained a de-identified subject ID, COVID-19 status, age in years and sex. Overall study outcomes, separate from this receptor: The amount of clinical and demographic metadata varied by source and participant and was provided uncurated.

From the cysteine through the phenylalanine, the CDR3 covers 12 amino acids. The CDR3 DNA has 36 bases and is translated from base 1. The junction carries 9 bases between V and J, which are trimmed by 3 bases and 6 bases respectively. Per the germline V gene (reference sequence), LGHDT is the CDR1 and YNNKEL is the CDR2. The immunoSEQ Assay, a bias-controlled multiplex PCR, was used to amplify TCRbeta CDR3 regions from genomic DNA. Per the original workflow: Nucleated cell counts per sample were estimated from amplification of reference gene primers within the assay. Sequence reads were collapsed and filtered to measure the absolute abundance of every unique TCRbeta CDR3 rearrangement. For each sample, productive Simpson clonality was calculated by taking the square root of Simpson's diversity index across productive rearrangements. TCRdb retrieved this table from immuneACCESS and kept in-frame rearrangements only. Not all clones are present; in checked studies, unresolved V genes account for under half, and no reason is known for the remainder. V and J calls and clone size are those listed in that table; D and trimming were worked out from the DNA. The sample data list hundreds of thousands of clones, and about 82% of these were observed just once. The ten most abundant clones make up about 4% of the sample.

On this clone: The antigen this receptor binds is unknown. No base-level quality is on record; no much larger clone is a single base apart.

Whole blood was collected in K2EDTA tubes by collaborating institutions according to the institutions' own protocols. Collaborator samples were shipped for TCRbeta analysis as frozen whole blood, isolated PBMCs, or DNA extracted from either sample type. The sequencing sample was made of peripheral blood. The source is a woman aged 45-65 years with active or convalescent COVID-19. In this chain, TRBV3-1 (or the pseudogene TRBV3-2) is recombined with TRBJ2-7; a tentative D call is TRBD1 (5 bases match). Here the CDR3 is given as CASSHRVGEQYF. The DNA reads TGTGCCAGCAGCCACAGGGTTGGCGAGCAGTACTTC.